This T cell receptor beta chain was identified during a study of tumor and adjacent non-tumor tissue in lung cancer. Notes on the study in general: Patients with more diverse tumor TCRs had worse survival.

The template was RNA from unsorted bulk tissue. More than 3 cm separated this lung sample from the edge of the tumor. The CDR3 length is 14 residues. CDR1 and CDR2 from the germline V gene are SGHDT and YYEEEE. V was cut by 0 bases and J by 4 bases, with 10 bases left in between. Three rounds of nested PCR, following a modified ARM-PCR protocol, produced the TCRbeta library. TCRdb independently ran MiXCR on the multiplex PCR reads; one entry per CDR3 protein. Of more than 85,000 distinct CDR3 sequences listed, about 64% are singletons. A word on this clonotype: Antigen unknown.

The sequence came from a man aged 55 to 70 with non-small cell lung cancer. This chain joins TRBV5-6 and TRBJ1-1; D remains ambiguous. The sample consisted of distant non-tumor lung tissue. The CDR3 here is CASSLARRITEAFF. The DNA for the CDR3 is TGTGCCAGCAGCTTGGCTAGGAGGATCACTGAAGCTTTCTTT.